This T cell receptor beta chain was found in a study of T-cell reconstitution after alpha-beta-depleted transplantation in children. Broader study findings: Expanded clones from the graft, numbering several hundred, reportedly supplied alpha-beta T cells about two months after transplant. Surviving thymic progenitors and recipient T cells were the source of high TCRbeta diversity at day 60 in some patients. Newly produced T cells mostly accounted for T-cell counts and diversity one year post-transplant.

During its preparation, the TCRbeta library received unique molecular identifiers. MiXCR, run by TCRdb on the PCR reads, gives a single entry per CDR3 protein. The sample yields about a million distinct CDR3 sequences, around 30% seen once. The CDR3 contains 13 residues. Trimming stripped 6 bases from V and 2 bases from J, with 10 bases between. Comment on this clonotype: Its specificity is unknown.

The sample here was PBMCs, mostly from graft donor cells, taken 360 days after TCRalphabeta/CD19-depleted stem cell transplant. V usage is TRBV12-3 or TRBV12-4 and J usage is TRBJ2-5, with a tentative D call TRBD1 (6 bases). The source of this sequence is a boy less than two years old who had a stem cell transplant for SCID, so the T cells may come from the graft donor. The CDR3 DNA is TGTGCCAGCAGCGAAGGACAGCAAGAGACCCAGTACTTC. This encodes CASSEGQQETQYF.